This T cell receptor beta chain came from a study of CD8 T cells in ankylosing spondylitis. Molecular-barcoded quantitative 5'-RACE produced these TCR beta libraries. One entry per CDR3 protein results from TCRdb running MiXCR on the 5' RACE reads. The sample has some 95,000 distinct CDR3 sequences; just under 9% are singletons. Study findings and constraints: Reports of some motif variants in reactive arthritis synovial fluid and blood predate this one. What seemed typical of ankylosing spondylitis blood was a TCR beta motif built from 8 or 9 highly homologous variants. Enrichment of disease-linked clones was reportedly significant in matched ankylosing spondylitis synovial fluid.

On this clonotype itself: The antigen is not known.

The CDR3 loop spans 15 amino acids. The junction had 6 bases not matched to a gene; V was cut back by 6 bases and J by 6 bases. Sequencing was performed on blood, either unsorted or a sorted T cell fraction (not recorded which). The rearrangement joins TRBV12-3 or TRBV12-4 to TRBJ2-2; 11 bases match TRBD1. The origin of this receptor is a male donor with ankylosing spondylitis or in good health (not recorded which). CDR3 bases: TGTGCCAGCAGCCGGGACAGGGGGTTAGCCGGGGAGCTGTTTTTT. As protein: CASSRDRGLAGELFF.